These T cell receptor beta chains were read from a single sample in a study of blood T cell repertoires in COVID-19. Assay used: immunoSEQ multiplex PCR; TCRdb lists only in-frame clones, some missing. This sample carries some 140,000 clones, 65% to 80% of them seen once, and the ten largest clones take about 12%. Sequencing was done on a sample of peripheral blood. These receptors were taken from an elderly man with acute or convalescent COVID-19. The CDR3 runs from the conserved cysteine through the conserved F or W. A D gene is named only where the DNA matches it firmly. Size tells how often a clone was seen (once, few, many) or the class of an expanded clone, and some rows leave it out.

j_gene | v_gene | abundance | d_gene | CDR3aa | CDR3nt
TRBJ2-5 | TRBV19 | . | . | CASSTQGMGQPQETQYF | TGTGCCAGTAGTACCCAGGGAATGGGGCAACCTCAAGAGACCCAGTACTTC
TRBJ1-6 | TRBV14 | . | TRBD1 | CASSAGQGISPLHF | TGTGCCAGCAGCGCGGGACAGGGGATTTCACCCCTCCACTTT
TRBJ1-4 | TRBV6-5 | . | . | CASTTSGMREKLFF | TGTGCCAGCACAACCTCCGGTATGCGGGAAAAACTGTTTTTT
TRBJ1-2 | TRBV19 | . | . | CASSNGINYGYTF | TGTGCCAGTAGTAATGGCATTAACTATGGCTACACCTTC
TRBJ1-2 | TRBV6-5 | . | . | CASSRHPPYGYTF | TGTGCCAGCAGCAGACATCCGCCTTATGGCTACACCTTC
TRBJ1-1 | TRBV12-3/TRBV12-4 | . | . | CASSLGRDTEAFF | TGTGCCAGCAGTTTGGGGAGGGACACTGAAGCTTTCTTT
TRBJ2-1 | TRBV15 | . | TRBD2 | CATSSLAGGPHEQFF | TGTGCCACCAGCAGCCTAGCGGGGGGGCCCCATGAGCAGTTCTTC
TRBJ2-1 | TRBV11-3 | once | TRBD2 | CASSQRGGRDEQFF | TGTGCCAGCAGCCAGCGGGGGGGCCGGGATGAGCAGTTCTTC
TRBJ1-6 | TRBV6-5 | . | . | CASSYSNSPLHF | TGTGCCAGCAGCTATTCTAATTCACCCCTCCACTTT
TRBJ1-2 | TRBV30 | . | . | CAWSVPGSGYTF | TGTGCCTGGAGTGTACCCGGGTCGGGCTACACCTTC
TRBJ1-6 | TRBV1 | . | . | CTSSQVGGPLHF | TGCACCAGCAGCCAAGTGGGGGGACCCCTCCACTTT
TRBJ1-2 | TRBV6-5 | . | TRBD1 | CASSYSTGVDGYTF | TGTGCCAGCAGTTACTCGACAGGGGTAGATGGCTACACCTTC
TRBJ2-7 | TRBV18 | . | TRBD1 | CASSPQTGGSYEQYF | TGTGCCAGCTCACCTCAGACAGGGGGCTCCTACGAGCAGTACTTC
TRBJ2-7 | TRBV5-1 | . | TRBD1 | CASRFRPGTGGAYEQYF | TGCGCCAGCAGGTTCAGACCCGGGACAGGTGGGGCCTACGAGCAGTACTTC
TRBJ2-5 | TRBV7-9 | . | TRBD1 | CASSQGQGVETQYF | TGTGCCAGCAGCCAGGGACAGGGAGTAGAGACCCAGTACTTC
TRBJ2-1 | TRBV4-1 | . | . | CASSQEGPTTYNVQFF | TGCGCCAGCAGCCAAGAAGGCCCGACAACCTACAATGTGCAGTTCTTC
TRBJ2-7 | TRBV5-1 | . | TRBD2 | CASSLGLAGVDEQYF | TGCGCCAGCAGCCTTGGGCTAGCGGGGGTCGACGAGCAGTACTTC
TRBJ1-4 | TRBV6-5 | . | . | CASSRTETNEKLFF | TGTGCCAGCAGCAGGACAGAAACTAATGAAAAACTGTTTTTT
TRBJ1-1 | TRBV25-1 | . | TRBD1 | CASSETGDLNTEAFF | TGTGCCAGCAGTGAAACAGGGGACCTGAACACTGAAGCTTTCTTT
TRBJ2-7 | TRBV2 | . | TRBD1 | CASRVTGASYEQYF | TGTGCCAGCAGAGTCACAGGGGCCTCCTACGAGCAGTACTTC
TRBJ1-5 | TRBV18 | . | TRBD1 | CASSRTQGYQPQHF | TGTGCCAGCTCACGCACACAGGGGTATCAGCCCCAGCATTTT
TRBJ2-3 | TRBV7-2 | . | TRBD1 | CASSLTGTGGLDTQYF | TGTGCCAGCAGCTTAACCGGGACAGGGGGCTTAGATACGCAGTATTTT
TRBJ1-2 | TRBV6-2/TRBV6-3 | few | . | CASSYTAGVFGYTF | TGTGCCAGCAGTTACACGGCAGGGGTTTTCGGCTACACCTTC
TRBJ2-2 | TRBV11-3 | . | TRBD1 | CASSFRQGAGELFF | TGTGCCAGCAGCTTTCGGCAGGGGGCCGGGGAGCTGTTTTTT
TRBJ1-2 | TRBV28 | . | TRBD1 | CASSTTGEVYGYTF | TGTGCCAGCTCGACGACAGGGGAGGTCTATGGCTACACCTTC
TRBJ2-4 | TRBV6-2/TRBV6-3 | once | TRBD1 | CASSKGQGGAKNIQYF | TGTGCCAGCAGTAAGGGACAGGGCGGCGCCAAAAACATTCAGTACTTC
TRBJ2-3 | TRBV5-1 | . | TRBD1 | CASSPTGDSSTDTQYF | TGCGCCAGCAGCCCGACAGGGGACAGCAGCACAGATACGCAGTATTTT
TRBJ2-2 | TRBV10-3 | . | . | CAISDRDTRGELFF | TGTGCCATCAGTGATCGTGACACACGCGGGGAGCTGTTTTTT
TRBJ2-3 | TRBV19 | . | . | CASSTYLLDTQYF | TGTGCCAGTAGTACCTACCTTTTAGATACGCAGTATTTT
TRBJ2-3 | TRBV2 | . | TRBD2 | CASTLERGSDTQYF | TGTGCCAGCACCCTCGAGCGGGGATCAGATACGCAGTATTTT
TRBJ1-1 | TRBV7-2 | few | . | CASSLAGGVTEAFF | TGTGCCAGCAGCTTAGCTGGAGGGGTCACTGAAGCTTTCTTT
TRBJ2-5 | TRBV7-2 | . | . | CASSPIRGQETQYF | TGTGCCAGCAGCCCGATCCGGGGCCAAGAGACCCAGTACTTC
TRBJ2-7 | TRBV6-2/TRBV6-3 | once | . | CASSYSRQVSYEQYF | TGTGCCAGCAGTTACTCACGACAGGTCTCCTACGAGCAGTACTTC
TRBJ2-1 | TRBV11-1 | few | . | CASSFTGSPYNEQFF | TGTGCCAGCAGCTTCACAGGGTCTCCTTACAATGAGCAGTTCTTC
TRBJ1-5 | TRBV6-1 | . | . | CASSEWGTQAQHF | TGTGCCAGCAGTGAGTGGGGGACTCAGGCCCAGCATTTT
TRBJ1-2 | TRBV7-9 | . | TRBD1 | CASSLGQGTRYGYTF | TGTGCCAGCAGCTTGGGACAGGGGACTCGCTATGGCTACACCTTC
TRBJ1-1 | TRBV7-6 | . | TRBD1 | CASSLRGLLNTEAFF | TGTGCCAGCAGCCTGAGGGGGCTACTGAACACTGAAGCTTTCTTT
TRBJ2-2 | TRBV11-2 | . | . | CASSPRTGKTGELFF | TGTGCCAGCAGCCCTCGGACTGGAAAAACCGGGGAGCTGTTTTTT
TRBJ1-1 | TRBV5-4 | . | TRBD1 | CASSFPGQGEAFF | TGTGCCAGCAGCTTTCCGGGACAGGGAGAAGCTTTCTTT
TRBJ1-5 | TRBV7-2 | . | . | CASSQSTASNQPQHF | TGTGCCAGCAGCCAATCGACAGCATCCAATCAGCCCCAGCATTTT
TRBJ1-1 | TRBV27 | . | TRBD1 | CASSSNYRGPAFF | TGTGCCAGCAGTTCAAATTACAGGGGGCCTGCTTTCTTT
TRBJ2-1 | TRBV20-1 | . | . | CSASLAGEQFF | TGCAGTGCTAGCTTAGCTGGTGAGCAGTTCTTC
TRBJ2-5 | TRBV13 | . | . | CASSRGRETQYF | TGTGCCAGCTCAAGGGGGAGAGAGACCCAGTACTTC
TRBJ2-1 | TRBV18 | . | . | CASSLMDRTEQFF | TGTGCCAGCTCACTCATGGACAGAACTGAGCAGTTCTTC
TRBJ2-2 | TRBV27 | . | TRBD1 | CASSLGQTNTGELFF | TGTGCCAGCAGTTTGGGACAGACGAACACCGGGGAGCTGTTTTTT
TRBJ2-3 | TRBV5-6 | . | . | CASSLRVGGAVDTQYF | TGTGCCAGCAGCCTTAGGGTAGGGGGGGCCGTAGATACGCAGTATTTT
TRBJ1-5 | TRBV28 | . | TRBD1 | CASSSASRGVNQPQHF | TGTGCCAGCAGTTCCGCCAGCAGGGGGGTTAATCAGCCCCAGCATTTT
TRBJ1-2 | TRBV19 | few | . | CASSIADRKSGYTF | TGTGCCAGTAGTATAGCCGACAGGAAGAGTGGCTACACCTTC
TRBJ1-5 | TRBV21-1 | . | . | CASSAYRTADQPQHF | TGTGCCAGCAGCGCCTATCGGACAGCTGATCAGCCCCAGCATTTT
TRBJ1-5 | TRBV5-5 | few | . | CASTGGMGLSNQPQHF | TGTGCCAGCACTGGAGGGATGGGACTGTCGAATCAGCCCCAGCATTTT
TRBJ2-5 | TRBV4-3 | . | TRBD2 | CASSQDSSGRETQYF | TGCGCCAGCAGCCAAGATAGTAGCGGGAGGGAGACCCAGTACTTC